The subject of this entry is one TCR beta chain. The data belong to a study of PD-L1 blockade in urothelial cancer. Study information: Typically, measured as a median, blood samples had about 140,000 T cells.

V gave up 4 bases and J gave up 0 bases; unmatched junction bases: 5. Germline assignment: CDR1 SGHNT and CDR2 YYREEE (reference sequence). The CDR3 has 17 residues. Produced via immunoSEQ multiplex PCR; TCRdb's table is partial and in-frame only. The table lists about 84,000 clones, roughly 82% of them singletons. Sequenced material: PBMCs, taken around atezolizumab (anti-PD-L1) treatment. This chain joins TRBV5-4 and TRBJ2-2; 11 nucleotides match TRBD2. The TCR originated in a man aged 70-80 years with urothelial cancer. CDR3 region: CASSINSGGANTGELFF. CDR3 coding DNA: TGTGCCAGCAGCATCAATAGCGGGGGGGCGAACACCGGGGAGCTGTTTTTT.